One and the same sample provided the 23 T cell receptor beta chains below, sequenced in a study of blood T cell repertoires in COVID-19. TCRdb keeps only in-frame clones here, not all; method: immunoSEQ multiplex PCR. Among about 64,000 clones listed, 78% were seen once. The sequenced sample consisted of peripheral blood. All receptors derive from a man aged 55-75 years with COVID-19, enrolled during active disease.

The genes are TRBV12-3 or TRBV12-4 and TRBJ1-2; D gene uncertain. This CDR3 is built from 13 residues. Deletions cut 3 bases from V and 2 bases from J, with 7 bases between. This CDR3 is CASSLGRNYGYTF. The CDR3 region has the DNA TGTGCCAGCAGTTTGGGCAGGAACTATGGCTACACCTTC.

The chain combines TRBV11-1 with TRBJ2-1; unclear D gene. CDR1 SGHAT and CDR2 FQDESV come from the germline V gene (reference sequence). The ends were cut back, 5 bases at V and 6 bases at J, with 11 bases in the middle. The CDR3 is 13 residues long. The CDR3 DNA follows: TGTGCCAGCAGCCCTCAATTCGGCAATGAGCAGTTCTTC. Protein product: CASSPQFGNEQFF.

The genes are TRBV28 and TRBJ2-5, with TRBD1 identical over 7 bases. The germline V gene encodes CDR1 MDHEN and CDR2 SYDVKM. The CDR3 consists of 17 residues. Trimming removed 7 bases from V and 3 bases from J; junction bases left unmatched: 17. CDR3 residues: CASTRRNLTGKKETQYF. CDR3 in DNA: TGTGCCAGCACCAGACGAAATCTGACAGGGAAGAAAGAGACCCAGTACTTC.

The chain joins TRBV6-1 to TRBJ2-7, with a tentative D call TRBD2 (5 bases). Germline loops: CDR1 MNHNS, CDR2 SASEGT. V lost 2 bases to trimming and J lost 2 bases, with 7 bases between them. The CDR3 contains 13 residues. The CDR3 DNA reads as TGTGCCAGCAGTGAATTCGGGACCTACGAGCAGTACTTC. Translation: CASSEFGTYEQYF.

The V call is TRBV10-3, the J call TRBJ1-1, with D maybe TRBD1 (5 bases). CDR3 length: 14 residues. Trimming cost V 6 bases and J 0 bases, with 11 bases left between them. Per germline, CDR1 ENHRY and CDR2 SYGVKD. CDR3 protein: CAIRDIYMNTEAFF. The CDR3 DNA sequence: TGTGCCATCAGGGACATTTACATGAACACTGAAGCTTTCTTT.

The chain uses TRBV6-1 and TRBJ1-2; D might be TRBD1 (6 bases). CDR3 size: 14 residues. Trimming stripped 2 bases from V and 3 bases from J, with 10 bases between. Germline lookup yields CDR1 MNHNS and CDR2 SASEGT. The CDR3 coding sequence is TGTGCCAGCAGTGAAAGGGGACACCACTATGGCTACACCTTC. Translated, it gives CASSERGHHYGYTF.

The chain combines TRBV11-3 with TRBJ2-7, with 9 bases that match TRBD2. In germline, CDR1 is SGHNT, CDR2 YENEEA. The CDR3 is made up of 14 amino acids. V was pared by 3 bases and J by 0 bases, with 0 bases of the junction left unmatched. The CDR3 protein is CASSFSGSSYEQYF. CDR3 nucleotide sequence: TGTGCCAGCAGCTTTAGCGGGAGCTCCTACGAGCAGTACTTC.

The CDR3, as DNA: TGCGCCAGCAGTCACAGGGGGCCCAGGGAGACCCAGTACTTC. Amino acids: CASSHRGPRETQYF. V usage is TRBV23-1 and J usage is TRBJ2-5; 8 bases align to TRBD1. TRBV23-1 is an open reading frame, and its role is uncertain. Trimming took 3 bases from V and 5 from J; bases not matched to a gene: 5. The CDR3 extends over 14 amino acids.

The V call is TRBV9, the J call TRBJ1-4; 7 bases align to TRBD1. This CDR3 region has 15 residues. Germline lookup yields CDR1 SGDLS and CDR2 YYNGEE. V lost 3 bases to trimming and J lost 5 bases; unmatched junction nucleotides: 7. The DNA for the CDR3 is TGTGCCAGCAGCGCCGGGACAGTAAGAAATGAAAAACTGTTTTTT. Its translation: CASSAGTVRNEKLFF. Based on the CDR3 plus reference TRBV9 and TRBJ1-4, the full variable domain is DSGVTQTPKHLITATGQRVTLRCSPRSGDLSVYWYQQSLDQGLQFLIQYYNGEERAKGNILERFSAQQFPDLHSELNLSSLELGDSALYFCASSAGTVRNEKLFFGSGTQLSVL.

This rearrangement joins TRBV19 to TRBJ2-1, with 12 nucleotides matching TRBD2. Trimming cost V 8 bases and J 7 bases; bases outside gene matches: 3. Germline CDR1 is LNHDA and CDR2 is SQIVND (reference sequence). The CDR3 totals 13 residues. The CDR3 spells CASRLAGVNEQFF. DNA for the CDR3: TGTGCCAGTCGACTAGCGGGAGTGAATGAGCAGTTCTTC.

The chain links TRBV29-1 to TRBJ1-5; D is possibly TRBD1 (5 bases). CDR1 is SQVTM and CDR2 is ANQGSEA in the germline V gene. V gave up 5 bases and J gave up 5 bases, with 13 bases separating them. The CDR3 spans 13 residues. CDR3 nucleotide sequence: TGCAGCGTTCGTCAGGGATTCGATCAGCCCCAGCATTTT. This codes for CSVRQGFDQPQHF.

Written as DNA, the CDR3 is TGTGCCAGCAGTTTAACGGCGGGAGCGGTCGAGCAGTACTTC. Amino acids: CASSLTAGAVEQYF. V is TRBV28 and J is TRBJ2-7, with 7 bases matching TRBD2. CDR1 and CDR2 (germline): MDHEN, SYDVKM. The CDR3 totals 14 residues. J was trimmed by 6 bases and V by 2 bases; bases with no gene match: 7.

This chain links TRBV11-2 with TRBJ2-7; 10 bases align to TRBD1. The CDR3 spans 16 residues. Germline assignment: CDR1 SGHAT and CDR2 FQNNGV. The V gene end was trimmed by 5 bases and the J gene end by 2 bases; junction bases not matched to a gene: 9. The DNA of the CDR3 is TGTGCCAGCAGCACACCCCCCGGGACAGGGGCCTACGAGCAGTACTTC. Encoded protein: CASSTPPGTGAYEQYF.

The gene calls are TRBV7-9 and TRBJ1-1; D may be TRBD1 (6 bases). Per germline, CDR1 SEHNR and CDR2 FQNEAQ (reference sequence). Trimming took 0 bases from V and 4 from J, leaving 12 bases between them. This CDR3 spans 15 amino acids. The CDR3, as DNA: TGTGCCAGCAGCTTAGCGGGGACAACGAGCACTGAAGCTTTCTTT. It specifies CASSLAGTTSTEAFF.

The chain joins TRBV4-1 to TRBJ2-2; D not certain. V was trimmed by 1 base and J by 4 bases, leaving 19 bases between them. Germline V gene data show CDR1 as MGHRA and CDR2 as YSYEKL. The CDR3 has 18 amino acids. CDR3 in amino acids: CASSQVRLAVVFTGELFF. The DNA for the CDR3 is TGCGCCAGCAGCCAAGTCAGACTGGCGGTCGTTTTCACCGGGGAGCTGTTTTTT.

The V and J genes are TRBV10-2 and TRBJ2-7, with TRBD2 identical over 10 bases. V shed 7 bases and J 2 bases; nucleotides not matched to a gene: 5. Germline CDR1 WSHSY, CDR2 SAAADI. This CDR3 is 14 amino acids long. CDR3 in DNA: TGCGCCAGCACTTGGACTAGCGGCCCCTACGAGCAGTACTTC. Protein sequence: CASTWTSGPYEQYF.

The chain recombines TRBV2 with TRBJ2-2, with a tentative D call TRBD2 (5 bases). Germline V CDR1 and CDR2: SNHLY, FYNNEI. This CDR3 is built from 14 residues. The V end lost 2 bases, the J end lost 4 bases, and 8 bases lay between the germline ends. In DNA form, the CDR3 reads TGTGCCAGCAGTGAACGGGGTAGCACCGGGGAGCTGTTTTTT. As protein: CASSERGSTGELFF.

The V call is TRBV2, the J call TRBJ2-1; 14 bases map to TRBD2. This CDR3 spans 16 amino acids. The V gene's germline CDR1 is SNHLY and CDR2 FYNNEI. V was pared by 8 bases and J by 7 bases, with 10 bases of the junction left unmatched. This CDR3 is CASRPTSGGAYNEQFF. CDR3 DNA: TGTGCCAGCCGCCCGACTAGCGGGGGGGCTTATAATGAGCAGTTCTTC.

The chain joins TRBV24-1 to TRBJ1-2; maybe TRBD1 (6 bases). The CDR3 runs to 15 residues. Germline CDR1 reads KGHDR; CDR2 reads SFDVKD. The ends were cut back, 3 bases at V and 6 bases at J, with 16 bases in the middle. Here the CDR3 DNA reads TGTGCCACCAGTGATCCCTATACAGGGAAGGATGGCTACACCTTC. It specifies CATSDPYTGKDGYTF.

V is TRBV6-2 or TRBV6-3 and J is TRBJ1-1; no reliable D call. This CDR3 has 14 residues. In germline, CDR1 is MNHEY, CDR2 SVGEGT. V lost 2 bases to trimming and J lost 0 bases, with 7 bases between them. CDR3 protein: CASSYLDLNTEAFF. In DNA, the CDR3 is TGTGCCAGCAGTTACCTGGACTTGAACACTGAAGCTTTCTTT.

The V and J genes are TRBV5-1 and TRBJ2-2; 8 bases agree with TRBD2. The V gene end was trimmed by 0 bases and the J gene end by 2 bases; junction bases not matched to a gene: 3. The length of the CDR3 is 16 residues. CDR1 SGHRS and CDR2 YFSETQ come from the germline V gene. In DNA form, the CDR3 reads TGCGCCAGCAGCTTGGAAAGCGGGAGTAACACCGGGGAGCTGTTTTTT. This gives the protein CASSLESGSNTGELFF.

To note about this clone: The junction and the germline gene differ at one end; a read error may be behind it. The chain carries TRBV5-1 and TRBJ1-5; TRBD1 matches at 11 bases. In germline, CDR1 is SGHRS, CDR2 YFSETQ. The CDR3 sequence is 15 residues long. CDR3: CASSCRTGGKQPQHF. CDR3 sequence (DNA): TGCGCCAGCAGCTGTCGGACAGGGGGCAAGCAGCCCCAGCATTTT.

This chain links TRBV11-2 with TRBJ2-1, with TRBD2 matching over 8 bases. Germline loops: CDR1 SGHAT, CDR2 FQNNGV. The V segment lost 2 bases and the J segment 8 bases; nucleotides outside the gene matches: 14. The CDR3 has 17 amino acids. The CDR3 sequence is CASSLFPPGGALDEQFF. The CDR3 DNA reads TGTGCCAGCAGCTTATTCCCCCCCGGGGGGGCTCTAGATGAGCAGTTCTTC.